The next 25 T cell receptor beta chains were all read from a single sample in a study of shared T cell receptors in the human thymus. Sequencing used immunoSEQ multiplex PCR; TCRdb keeps in-frame clones, though not all of them. The data hold roughly 560,000 clones, with around 82% observed a single time. A further study also used this sample, focusing on human thymus T cells.

Sequencing input: thymocytes. These receptors were collected from a boy under two years old with a congenital heart defect.

The chain employs TRBV4-2 and TRBJ2-1; tentatively, D is TRBD2 (5 bases). Germline V gene lookup returns CDR1 LGHNA and CDR2 YNFKEQ. The CDR3 extends over 16 amino acids. V lost 0 bases and J lost 5, with 14 bases in between. CDR3 amino acids: CASSQDGIGGNNEQFF. DNA for the CDR3: TGTGCCAGCAGCCAAGACGGGATCGGTGGAAACAATGAGCAGTTCTTC.

The chain joins TRBV11-3 to TRBJ2-7, with D tentatively TRBD2 (5 bases). The CDR3 is 12 residues long. V was cut by 5 bases and J by 4 bases, with 9 bases left in between. Germline lookup yields CDR1 SGHNT and CDR2 YENEEA. CDR3 amino acids: CASSGGLYEQYF. In nucleotides, the CDR3 is TGTGCCAGCAGCGGTGGACTGTACGAGCAGTACTTC.

V is TRBV7-9 and J is TRBJ1-1, with a weak D call TRBD1 (6 bases). V lost 3 bases, J lost 5 bases, and 13 bases lay in between. CDR3 length equals 14 residues. Germline CDR1 is SEHNR and CDR2 is FQNEAQ (reference sequence). CDR3 region: CASSFGGRGTEAFF. The CDR3 bases are TGTGCCAGCAGCTTTGGGGGCAGAGGAACTGAAGCTTTCTTT.

This sequence joins TRBV7-9 and TRBJ2-5, with 7 nucleotides matching TRBD2. The CDR3 is 18 residues long. V shed 5 bases and J 6 bases; nucleotides not matched to a gene: 21. Germline CDR1 SEHNR, CDR2 FQNEAQ (reference sequence). The DNA of the CDR3 is TGTGCCAGCAGCCACGCCCGGGGGGACCCGTCGGGCAAGAAGACCCAGTACTTC. Translating it yields CASSHARGDPSGKKTQYF.

The chain employs TRBV5-6 and TRBJ2-5; maybe TRBD2 (6 bases). V was cut by 4 bases and J by 2 bases, with 9 bases left in between. The CDR3 loop spans 13 amino acids. Per the germline V gene, CDR1 is SGHDT and CDR2 is YYEEEE. The CDR3 sequence is CASSRLDQETQYF. CDR3 in DNA: TGTGCCAGCAGCCGACTAGATCAAGAGACCCAGTACTTC.

This chain connects TRBV4-1 to TRBJ2-1; D is perhaps TRBD2 (5 bases). Trimming shortened V by 0 bases and J by 6 bases, and 12 bases separated the two germline ends. This CDR3 contains 15 residues. Germline V gene sequence: CDR1 MGHRA, CDR2 YSYEKL. CDR3 region: CASSQDRASTNEQFF. The CDR3 DNA reads as TGCGCCAGCAGCCAAGATCGGGCTAGCACCAATGAGCAGTTCTTC.

The chain recombines TRBV18 with TRBJ2-3; 12 nucleotides agree with TRBD2. The CDR3 is made up of 21 amino acids. Germline V CDR1 and CDR2: KGHSH, LQKENI. The junction had 18 bases not matched to a gene; V was cut back by 3 bases and J by 2 bases. The chain's CDR3 is CASSPDSQLAGGVMPTDTQYF. In DNA, the CDR3 is TGTGCCAGCTCACCCGATTCCCAGCTAGCGGGGGGGGTCATGCCCACAGATACGCAGTATTTT.

This chain links TRBV4-3 with TRBJ2-7, with 12 bases matching TRBD1. The germline CDR1 and CDR2 sequences are LGHNA and YSLEER. The CDR3 consists of 15 residues. The V segment lost 3 bases and the J segment 3 bases; nucleotides outside the gene matches: 3. The CDR3 sequence: CASSQGQGAFYEQYF. The DNA for the CDR3 is TGCGCCAGCAGCCAGGGACAGGGGGCTTTCTACGAGCAGTACTTC.

The chain is built from TRBV7-9 and TRBJ2-1, with 7 bases that match TRBD1. Germline CDR1 and CDR2: SEHNR and FQNEAQ (reference sequence). CDR3 length equals 15 residues. Trimming took 5 bases from V and 8 from J; bases not matched to a gene: 12. CDR3 amino acids: CASSQHRGVSDEQFF. The CDR3 DNA reads as TGTGCCAGCAGCCAACACAGGGGAGTTTCCGATGAGCAGTTCTTC.

This chain links TRBV4-3 with TRBJ2-5; D is undetermined. V lost 0 bases and J lost 2, with 19 bases in between. The germline V gene encodes CDR1 LGHNA and CDR2 YSLEER. This CDR3 region has 18 residues. In nucleotides, the CDR3 is TGCGCCAGCAGCCAAGATCAATTGGGCCCATCCATTCAAGAGACCCAGTACTTC. Translating gives CASSQDQLGPSIQETQYF.

The V call is TRBV6-1, the J call TRBJ2-7, with D unclear. The V end was cut by 7 bases, the J end by 0 bases, with 10 bases between. The CDR3 is made up of 13 amino acids. Germline CDR1 and CDR2: MNHNS and SASEGT. CDR3 sequence (DNA): TGTGCCAGCATGAATAGGAGCTCCTACGAGCAGTACTTC. Protein: CASMNRSSYEQYF.

The V and J genes are TRBV28 and TRBJ2-3; 9 bases are a match to TRBD2. This CDR3 contains 15 residues. The junction had 5 bases not matched to a gene; V was cut back by 2 bases and J by 5 bases. CDR1 is MDHEN, CDR2 SYDVKM, per germline. CDR3 nucleotide sequence: TGTGCCAGCAGTTTACTTAGCGGGAGAGAAGATACGCAGTATTTT. Amino acids: CASSLLSGREDTQYF.

This clone was seen a single time. The gene calls are TRBV7-2 and TRBJ2-1; 8 bases are a match to TRBD2. The ends lost 8 bases at V and 9 bases at J; junction bases unmatched: 9. The CDR3 covers 13 residues. Germline loops: CDR1 SGHTA, CDR2 FQGNSA. The DNA for the CDR3 is TGTGCCAGCCTGGGGATAGCGGGACGTGAGCAGTTCTTC. Its protein is CASLGIAGREQFF.

The chain links TRBV28 to TRBJ2-7; 8 bases match TRBD1. After removal of 6 bases from V and 1 base from J, the junction contained 2 bases not matched to a gene. CDR3 length: 13 amino acids. From germline, CDR1 is MDHEN and CDR2 SYDVKM. In DNA form, the CDR3 reads TGTGCCAGCAGGACAGGGGAGTCCTACGAGCAGTACTTC. Translated: CASRTGESYEQYF.

The CDR3 DNA reads TGCGCCAGCAGCCAAGAGGGTGCGGGGGACACCGGGGAGCTGTTTTTT. It encodes CASSQEGAGDTGELFF. J is TRBJ2-2 and V is TRBV4-3; 7 nucleotides match TRBD2. This CDR3 region has 16 residues. Germline V gene data show CDR1 as LGHNA and CDR2 as YSLEER. With 0 bases clipped from V and 3 bases from J, the junction kept 4 bases outside the gene matches.

The chain couples TRBV5-6 to TRBJ1-5, with unresolved D. The CDR3 totals 14 residues. V dropped 5 bases and J dropped 4 bases, with 13 bases sitting between them. Germline V lookup: CDR1 SGHDT, CDR2 YYEEEE. Here the CDR3 DNA reads TGTGCCAGCAGGGGAGGGCGGCGGAATCAGCCCCAGCATTTT. Amino acids: CASRGGRRNQPQHF.

V usage is TRBV4-3 and J usage is TRBJ2-3; D is unclear. V lost 1 base to trimming and J lost 0 bases, with 5 bases between them. Germline V gives CDR1 LGHNA, CDR2 YSLEER. This CDR3 comprises 14 residues. The CDR3 nucleotides are TGCGCCAGCAGCCAAGCGTCTAGCACAGATACGCAGTATTTT. Translated, it gives CASSQASSTDTQYF.

The chain uses TRBV29-1 and TRBJ2-1; no clear D gene. The CDR3 consists of 14 residues. Germline V gene lookup returns CDR1 SQVTM and CDR2 ANQGSEA. Trimming cost V 7 bases and J 0 bases, with 13 bases left between them. The CDR3 reads CSGLENGSYNEQFF. DNA of the CDR3: TGCAGCGGCTTAGAGAATGGCTCCTACAATGAGCAGTTCTTC.

CDR3 coding DNA: TGTGCCAGCAGCCAAGGTGACAAGCGGCCGCAGTATTTT. This sequence encodes CASSQGDKRPQYF. The chain employs TRBV4-2 and TRBJ2-3; possible D gene TRBD2, 5 bases. There are 13 residues in the CDR3. V gave up 1 base and J gave up 10 bases, with 12 bases separating them. Germline CDR1 LGHNA, CDR2 YNFKEQ.

The V and J genes are TRBV5-6 and TRBJ2-7, with 7 bases fitting TRBD2. CDR3 size: 15 residues. Per germline, CDR1 SGHDT and CDR2 YYEEEE. J was trimmed by 3 bases and V by 4 bases; bases with no gene match: 10. CDR3 protein: CASSHTSEGCYEQYF. The DNA of the CDR3 is TGTGCCAGCAGCCATACTAGCGAAGGGTGCTACGAGCAGTACTTC.

This clone was detected once. The chain links TRBV11-3 to TRBJ2-1; a weak D match, TRBD2 (5 bases). V gave up 0 bases and J gave up 6 bases, with 21 bases separating them. Per the germline V gene, CDR1 is SGHNT and CDR2 is YENEEA. The CDR3 is 18 amino acids. This CDR3 reads CASSLEGVFSKTGNEQFF. The CDR3 DNA follows: TGTGCCAGCAGCTTAGAGGGAGTGTTTAGCAAAACGGGCAATGAGCAGTTCTTC.

The CDR3 region has the DNA TGTGCCTGGATCGTGGGCGGGAGGACTTACAATGAGCAGTTCTTC. The encoded protein is CAWIVGGRTYNEQFF. The chain uses TRBV30 and TRBJ2-1, with TRBD2 matching over 8 bases. Germline assignment: CDR1 GTSNPN and CDR2 SVGIG (reference sequence). The CDR3 runs to 15 residues. The junction had 9 bases not matched to a gene; V was cut back by 4 bases and J by 4 bases.

This sequence joins TRBV10-2 and TRBJ2-1, with 8 bases matching TRBD2. The CDR3 length is 17 residues. The germline V gene encodes CDR1 WSHSY and CDR2 SAAADI. The trim removed 2 bases at V and 8 bases at J, leaving 14 bases unmatched. The CDR3 is CASSEPLAGTPGYEQFF. The CDR3 bases are TGCGCCAGCAGTGAGCCCTTAGCGGGAACTCCCGGGTATGAGCAGTTCTTC.

The V and J genes are TRBV6-5 and TRBJ2-4; TRBD1 agrees at 8 bases. This CDR3 spans 14 amino acids. Germline-derived CDR1 and CDR2 are MNHEY and SVGAGI. V shed 6 bases and J 7 bases; nucleotides not matched to a gene: 8. CDR3 loop: CASSDGQGKNIQYF. CDR3 nucleotide sequence: TGTGCCAGCAGCGATGGACAGGGCAAGAACATTCAGTACTTC.

This clone showed up just a few times. CDR3 bases: TGTGCCAGCAGTGCCTTTGAGCCGAACACTGAAGCTTTCTTT. The encoded protein is CASSAFEPNTEAFF. V gene TRBV2 combines with J gene TRBJ1-1; the D is unclear. This CDR3 spans 14 amino acids. V was cut by 4 bases and J by 1 base, with 10 bases left in between. Germline V gene data show CDR1 as SNHLY and CDR2 as FYNNEI. The entire variable domain, with the rest obtained from reference TRBV2 and TRBJ1-1, is as follows: EPEVTQTPSHQVTQMGQEVILRCVPISNHLYFYWYRQILGQKVEFLVSFYNNEISEKSEIFDDQFSVERPDGSNFTLKIRSTKLEDSAMYFCASSAFEPNTEAFFGQGTRLTVV.